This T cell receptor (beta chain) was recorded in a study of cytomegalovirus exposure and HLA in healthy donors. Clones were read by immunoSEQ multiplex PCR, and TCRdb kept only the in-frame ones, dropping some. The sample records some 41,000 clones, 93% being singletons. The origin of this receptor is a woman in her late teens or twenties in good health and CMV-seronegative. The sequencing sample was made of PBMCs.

The CDR3 region is CASSPGTENTEAFF. In DNA form, the CDR3 reads TGTGCCAGCAGCCCCGGGACAGAGAACACTGAAGCTTTCTTT. The chain recombines TRBV7-3 with TRBJ1-1; 7 bases are shared with TRBD1. Germline CDR1 SGHTA, CDR2 FQGTGA. J lost 1 base, V lost 5 bases, and 4 bases had no gene match. CDR3 length equals 14 residues. The full variable domain, completed using reference TRBV7-3 and TRBJ1-1, is GAGVSQTPSNKVTEKGKYVELRCDPISGHTALYWYRQSLGQGPEFLIYFQGTGAADDSGLPNDRFFAVRPEGSVSTLKIQRTERGDSAVYLCASSPGTENTEAFFGQGTRLTVV.